The rows below give T cell receptor beta chains drawn from one sample of a study of cytomegalovirus exposure and HLA in healthy donors. Method: immunoSEQ multiplex PCR; TCRdb's copy keeps in-frame clones and lacks some. The sample includes 150,000 to 200,000 clones, more than 75% seen only once; the top ten take just over 2.5%. The sample taken for sequencing was PBMCs. The receptors come from a man aged 30 to 45 in good health and CMV-seropositive. Each CDR3 is given without its conserved first and last residue.

v_gene	j_gene	CDR3aa
TRBV7-2	TRBJ2-1	ASSLSTSGATYNEQF
TRBV25-1	TRBJ2-3	ASSQGATDTQY
TRBV28	TRBJ1-2	ASRRTGGYGYT
TRBV11-2	TRBJ2-1	ASSLGGLNEQF
TRBV14	TRBJ1-2	ASSQDTGGYT
TRBV21-1	TRBJ2-7	ASKGRWEQY
TRBV5-1	TRBJ2-2	ASSVTGQGTGELF
TRBV10-3	TRBJ1-5	AISTKGHQPQH
TRBV2	TRBJ1-3	ASSEHRGQVGNTIY
TRBV2	TRBJ2-1	ATAGLAAIRQF
TRBV2	TRBJ1-5	ASSGQGKDQPQH
TRBV15	TRBJ2-5	ATSALRDPQETQY
TRBV4-3	TRBJ2-1	ASSPPGLAGTDEQF
TRBV7-6	TRBJ2-3	ASSPGLAGGHTDTQY
TRBV7-9	TRBJ1-2	ASSLADSLPYGYT
TRBV18	TRBJ2-1	ASSPQALAGHSFYNEQF
TRBV25-1	TRBJ2-4	ASSQWDLNIQY
TRBV6-5	TRBJ1-1	ASSSPYRGNTEAF
TRBV5-1	TRBJ2-3	ASSLTSSPADTQY
TRBV18	TRBJ1-5	ASSSGQGTQH
TRBV6-5	TRBJ2-2	ASRGGYTGELF
TRBV7-9	TRBJ1-1	ASSNQMNTEAF
TRBV2	TRBJ2-3	ASSEALGLAGRTDTQY
TRBV5-1	TRBJ2-1	ASSLIAGFRNEQF
TRBV6-1	TRBJ2-7	ASSELGGPYEQY
TRBV27	TRBJ2-3	ASSSRTGMMY
TRBV7-9	TRBJ1-1	ASSPQKVEAF
TRBV7-8	TRBJ2-2	ASSLPRGLAGATGELF
TRBV29-1	TRBJ2-1	SVGGRMSGPASSYNEQF
TRBV19	TRBJ2-7	ASSSTGTGREEQY
TRBV11-3	TRBJ2-5	ASTLRGSGNQETQY
TRBV11-1	TRBJ1-1	ASSLKDRGLTEAF
TRBV2	TRBJ2-1	ASSETSPGGLRNEQF
TRBV9	TRBJ2-3	ASSSNSGFSTDTQY
TRBV18	TRBJ2-7	ASSQGQAHYEQY
TRBV2	TRBJ1-5	ASSGRGTASNQPQH
TRBV19	TRBJ2-1	ASMGEPYNEQF
TRBV9	TRBJ1-1	ASSLDPDGPGSVNTEAF
TRBV7-7	TRBJ2-1	ASSPRGREGANEQF
TRBV7-3	TRBJ2-2	ASSLTPRVAGVGGELF
TRBV29-1	TRBJ1-3	SATGQLASGNTIY
TRBV6-5	TRBJ1-5	ASSFYDQPQH
TRBV29-1	TRBJ2-5	SGDRGGETQY
TRBV6-6	TRBJ2-2	ASSTETGGGELF
TRBV11-3	TRBJ2-5	ASSSGLAGGLSQY
TRBV27	TRBJ1-1	ASSLAGLGTEAF
TRBV6-6	TRBJ2-1	ASKLALTVLDEQF
TRBV29-1	TRBJ1-1	SVRTGTNTEAF